What follows are 30 T cell receptor beta chains derived from one specimen sequenced in a study of T cell responses to AZD1222 COVID-19 vaccine. Using immunoSEQ multiplex PCR, the repertoire was profiled, and TCRdb retains in-frame clones only, with some absent. This sample yields over 95,000 clones, of which about 91% are seen a single time; around 6% belongs to the top ten. Sequenced here: peripheral blood, sampled 28 days after the second AZD1222 dose. These receptors originate from an adult who received the AZD1222 COVID-19 vaccine.

The rearrangement uses TRBV20-1 and TRBJ2-7; no clear D. V lost 3 bases to trimming and J lost 4 bases, with 7 bases between them. The CDR3 contains 11 residues. Germline CDR1 DFQATT, CDR2 SNEGSKA (reference sequence). In DNA, the CDR3 is TGCAGTGCTAGTCAGAGATACGAGCAGTACTTC. Residues: CSASQRYEQYF.

This clone was counted a single time. This chain uses TRBV6-2 or TRBV6-3 with TRBJ1-2; 8 bases agree with TRBD1. Germline V gene lookup returns CDR1 MNHEY and CDR2 SVGEGT. The trim removed 4 bases at V and 2 bases at J, leaving 3 bases unmatched. There are 14 residues in the CDR3. The CDR3 reads CASSWGQANYGYTF. Written as DNA, the CDR3 is TGTGCCAGCAGTTGGGGACAGGCCAACTATGGCTACACCTTC.

This clone showed up just once. The gene calls are TRBV19 and TRBJ1-3; D unresolved. V lost 3 bases and J 3 bases, leaving 9 bases between the germline ends. The germline V gene encodes CDR1 LNHDA and CDR2 SQIVND (reference sequence). The CDR3 is 14 amino acids. This chain's CDR3 is CASSMRTDGNTIYF. CDR3 nucleotides: TGTGCCAGTAGTATGAGGACGGATGGAAACACCATATATTTT.

The chain uses TRBV18 and TRBJ1-1, with D uncertain. Germline CDR1 KGHSH, CDR2 LQKENI. The length of the CDR3 is 16 residues. The V end was cut by 5 bases, the J end by 1 base, with 17 bases between. Here the CDR3 DNA reads TGTGCCAGCTCATTTCGGCGCTTAGATACGAACACTGAAGCTTTCTTT. Translating it yields CASSFRRLDTNTEAFF.

The chain has TRBV6-1 and TRBJ1-2; possible D gene TRBD1, 6 bases. Germline V gene lookup returns CDR1 MNHNS and CDR2 SASEGT. The germline V and J ends were trimmed by 2 bases and 8 bases, with 9 bases remaining between them. The CDR3 runs to 12 residues. The CDR3 DNA reads TGTGCCAGCAGTGAAAACAGGGTCGGCTACACCTTC. Protein sequence: CASSENRVGYTF.

This clone was recorded a few times. The rearrangement uses TRBV5-4 and TRBJ2-7; D may be TRBD1 or TRBD2 (6 bases each). Germline V gene sequence: CDR1 SGHNT, CDR2 YYREEE (reference sequence). With 0 bases removed from V and 1 base from J, the gap between germline ends came to 11 bases. This CDR3 spans 15 amino acids. The CDR3 here is CASSLARGPSYEQYF. The DNA for the CDR3 is TGTGCCAGCAGCTTGGCCCGGGGGCCTTCCTACGAGCAGTACTTC.

V is TRBV7-3 and J is TRBJ2-1, with D possibly TRBD2 on 7 matching bases. Per germline, CDR1 SGHTA and CDR2 FQGTGA. V lost 2 bases and J 6 bases, leaving 17 bases between the germline ends. The CDR3 spans 16 residues. The CDR3: CASSLDGGALRNEQFF. The CDR3 DNA reads TGTGCCAGCAGCTTAGATGGGGGGGCCCTACGCAATGAGCAGTTCTTC. The complete variable domain, with remaining parts taken from reference TRBV7-3 and TRBJ2-1, reads GAGVSQTPSNKVTEKGKYVELRCDPISGHTALYWYRQSLGQGPEFLIYFQGTGAADDSGLPNDRFFAVRPEGSVSTLKIQRTERGDSAVYLCASSLDGGALRNEQFFGPGTRLTVL.

The rearrangement links TRBV5-1 to TRBJ1-2, with D perhaps TRBD1 (6 bases). Germline CDR1 SGHRS, CDR2 YFSETQ. Trimming left V 0 bases short and J 4 bases short, with 13 bases between. The CDR3 sequence is 15 residues long. Here the CDR3 DNA reads TGCGCCAGCAGCTTGGCCCCCCAGGGGCCCTATGGCTACACCTTC. This gives the protein CASSLAPQGPYGYTF.

The rearrangement links TRBV19 to TRBJ1-5; D is possibly TRBD1 (5 bases). Per the germline V gene, CDR1 is LNHDA and CDR2 is SQIVND (reference sequence). V shed 4 bases and J shed 3 bases, with 13 bases lying between them. The CDR3 totals 15 residues. The CDR3 DNA is TGTGCCAGTAGTACGACCCTTGGGACCAATCAGCCCCAGCATTTT. Residues: CASSTTLGTNQPQHF. Combining the CDR3 with reference TRBV19 and TRBJ1-5 gives the whole variable domain DGGITQSPKYLFRKEGQNVTLSCEQNLNHDAMYWYRQDPGQGLRLIYYSQIVNDFQKGDIAEGYSVSREKKESFPLTVTSAQKNPTAFYLCASSTTLGTNQPQHFGDGTRLSIL.

The chain employs TRBV7-3 and TRBJ1-1, with D perhaps matching TRBD1 (5 bases). The CDR3 has 13 residues. Per germline, CDR1 SGHTA and CDR2 FQGTGA. V lost 2 bases, J lost 4 bases, and 8 bases lay in between. The CDR3: CASSLLGGTEAFF. The DNA of the CDR3 is TGTGCCAGCAGCTTATTGGGGGGCACTGAAGCTTTCTTT.

This rearrangement joins TRBV10-3 to TRBJ2-7, with D hard to call. Deletions cut 0 bases from V and 4 bases from J, with 7 bases between. Germline V lookup: CDR1 ENHRY, CDR2 SYGVKD. The CDR3 covers 13 residues. The DNA for the CDR3 is TGTGCCATCAGTGAGTCGAAAGATTACGAGCAGTACTTC. This encodes CAISESKDYEQYF.

CDR3 amino acids: CASSQGQGYPNQPQHF. CDR3 in DNA: TGTGCCAGCAGCCAGGGACAGGGATACCCCAATCAGCCCCAGCATTTT. V and J are TRBV4-2 and TRBJ1-5; TRBD1 matches at 9 bases. V was pared by 3 bases and J by 3 bases, with 6 bases of the junction left unmatched. The CDR3 loop spans 16 amino acids. CDR1 LGHNA and CDR2 YNFKEQ come from the germline V gene.

This chain links TRBV23-1 with TRBJ2-2, with 9 bases that match TRBD1. TRBV23-1 carries the ORF label, with uncertain function. This CDR3 has 18 amino acids. The DNA for the CDR3 is TGCCCCCGCCGTCAACTCCGGGACAGGGTCAGGAACACCGGGGAGCTGTTTTTT. This translates into CPRRQLRDRVRNTGELFF.

V and J are TRBV6-2 or TRBV6-3 and TRBJ1-1; D gene ambiguous. This CDR3 spans 15 amino acids. V was clipped by 0 bases and J by 0 bases, with 8 bases between them. Germline-derived CDR1 and CDR2 are MNHEY and SVGEGT. The CDR3 loop is CASSYSPQVNTEAFF. CDR3 coding DNA: TGTGCCAGCAGTTACTCGCCTCAGGTGAACACTGAAGCTTTCTTT.

The genes are TRBV11-3 and TRBJ1-6; D possibly corresponds to TRBD1 (5 bases). Trimming stripped 3 bases from V and 4 bases from J, with 13 bases between. Germline lookup yields CDR1 SGHNT and CDR2 YENEEA. The CDR3 spans 16 residues. The CDR3 bases are TGTGCCAGCAGCTTGGTTCCGTGGACATATAATTCACCCCTCCACTTT. It specifies CASSLVPWTYNSPLHF.

The chain carries TRBV5-4 and TRBJ1-4; TRBD1 matches 7 bases. V was clipped by 4 bases and J by 5 bases; unmatched bases: 8. CDR3 size: 15 residues. Germline V lookup: CDR1 SGHNT, CDR2 YYREEE (reference sequence). This CDR3 is CASSGRQGENEKLFF. The CDR3 DNA reads TGTGCCAGCAGCGGTCGACAGGGCGAAAATGAAAAACTGTTTTTT. Combining the CDR3 with reference TRBV5-4 and TRBJ1-4 gives the whole variable domain ETGVTQSPTHLIKTRGQQVTLRCSSQSGHNTVSWYQQALGQGPQFIFQYYREEENGRGNFPPRFSGLQFPNYSSELNVNALELDDSALYLCASSGRQGENEKLFFGSGTQLSVL.

This chain joins TRBV7-9 and TRBJ1-2; TRBD1 might be the D (5 bases). Germline V lookup: CDR1 SEHNR, CDR2 FQNEAQ (reference sequence). Trimming removed 5 bases at V and 0 bases at J, with 16 bases between. CDR3 length: 16 residues. This CDR3 is CASSMGGSRANYGYTF. CDR3 in DNA: TGTGCCAGCAGCATGGGGGGGAGCAGAGCTAACTATGGCTACACCTTC.

The chain is built from TRBV18 and TRBJ1-6; no reliable D call. The V end was cut by 3 bases, the J end by 10 bases, with 16 bases between. From germline, CDR1 is KGHSH and CDR2 LQKENI. The CDR3 extends over 15 amino acids. CDR3 in amino acids: CASSPVTQAGSPLHF. CDR3 DNA: TGTGCCAGCTCACCGGTGACCCAGGCGGGGTCACCCCTCCACTTT.

This chain joins TRBV7-3 and TRBJ2-5; D remains ambiguous. V lost 1 base, J lost 2 bases, and 8 bases lay in between. This CDR3 contains 14 residues. Germline CDR1 reads SGHTA; CDR2 reads FQGTGA. Here the CDR3 reads CASSLSSLQETQYF. Written as DNA, the CDR3 is TGTGCCAGCAGCTTAAGCAGTCTACAAGAGACCCAGTACTTC.

For the CDR3, the DNA is TGTGCCAGTGGGATGAGGACCCCTCTTAGCACCTATAATTCACCCCTCCACTTT. Its protein product is CASGMRTPLSTYNSPLHF. This chain joins TRBV19 and TRBJ1-6; the D is unclear. Germline CDR1 is LNHDA and CDR2 is SQIVND (reference sequence). Deletions cut 8 bases from V and 2 bases from J, with 22 bases between. The CDR3 sequence is 18 residues long.

The chain couples TRBV6-5 to TRBJ2-3, with D possibly TRBD1 on 6 matching bases. V gave up 4 bases and J gave up 6 bases, with 8 bases separating them. CDR1 and CDR2 (germline): MNHEY, SVGAGI. The CDR3 contains 12 residues. The CDR3 DNA sequence: TGTGCCAGCAGTTCCACAGGGGATACGCAGTATTTT. Its translation: CASSSTGDTQYF.

The chain joins TRBV18 to TRBJ1-3; D perhaps matches TRBD1 (6 bases). Germline V gene lookup returns CDR1 KGHSH and CDR2 LQKENI. This CDR3 is 16 amino acids long. Trimming took 5 bases from V and 0 from J, leaving 14 bases between them. The CDR3 sequence: CASSSGQPGSGNTIYF. The CDR3 DNA sequence: TGTGCCAGCTCATCCGGACAGCCCGGCTCTGGAAACACCATATATTTT.

V usage is TRBV7-2 and J usage is TRBJ2-6, with unresolved D. With 2 bases removed from V and 0 bases from J, the gap between germline ends came to 8 bases. This CDR3 has 16 amino acids. Germline CDR1 SGHTA, CDR2 FQGNSA. The CDR3 nucleotides read TGTGCCAGCAGCTTAACCGCAGTCTCTGGGGCCAACGTCCTGACTTTC. Translated: CASSLTAVSGANVLTF.

CDR3 sequence: CASSPLAGGPRDEQFF. The CDR3 DNA is TGCGCCAGCAGCCCATTAGCGGGGGGGCCGAGGGATGAGCAGTTCTTC. This chain joins TRBV5-1 and TRBJ2-1, with TRBD2 identical over 11 bases. Germline CDR1 is SGHRS and CDR2 is YFSETQ. Trimming removed 4 bases from V and 8 bases from J; junction bases left unmatched: 11. The CDR3 length is 16 residues.

This chain links TRBV7-9 with TRBJ1-2; 11 positions match TRBD1. CDR1 and CDR2 from the germline V gene are SEHNR and FQNEAQ (reference sequence). V dropped 1 base and J dropped 4; count of bases not matched to a gene: 5. This CDR3 has 16 residues. The CDR3 nucleotides are TGTGCCAGCAGCTTAGTGGACAGGGGGCATTTCTATGGCTACACCTTC. Amino acid sequence: CASSLVDRGHFYGYTF.

The chain combines TRBV7-2 with TRBJ2-7; TRBD2 aligns across 12 bases. Germline V lookup: CDR1 SGHTA, CDR2 FQGNSA. The CDR3 is 17 amino acids. After removal of 2 bases from V and 4 bases from J, the junction contained 9 bases not matched to a gene. The CDR3: CASSLLWLAGGLYEQYF. CDR3 DNA sequence: TGTGCCAGCAGCTTACTCTGGCTAGCGGGGGGGCTGTACGAGCAGTACTTC.

V is TRBV5-4 and J is TRBJ1-2, with D uncertain. Germline V lookup: CDR1 SGHNT, CDR2 YYREEE (reference sequence). Trimming removed 1 base from V and 8 bases from J, with 12 bases in between. The CDR3 runs to 13 residues. This CDR3 is CASSLYGDRGYTF. CDR3 nucleotide sequence: TGTGCCAGCAGCTTGTACGGGGATCGGGGCTACACCTTC. Full variable domain (rest looked up from reference TRBV5-4 and TRBJ1-2): ETGVTQSPTHLIKTRGQQVTLRCSSQSGHNTVSWYQQALGQGPQFIFQYYREEENGRGNFPPRFSGLQFPNYSSELNVNALELDDSALYLCASSLYGDRGYTFGSGTRLTVV.

The J gene is TRBJ1-4, the V gene TRBV3-1 (or the pseudogene TRBV3-2), with D uncertain. Germline V lookup: CDR1 LGHDT, CDR2 YNNKEL (reference sequence). The CDR3 contains 15 residues. Trimming shortened V by 4 bases and J by 0 bases, and 9 bases separated the two germline ends. CDR3 protein: CASSPASATNEKLFF. The CDR3 DNA follows: TGTGCCAGCAGCCCCGCTTCGGCAACTAATGAAAAACTGTTTTTT.

In regard to this clone: An end of the junction does not agree with germline; a read error may underlie this. The chain links TRBV7-9 to TRBJ1-2; possibly TRBD1 for D (6 bases). The CDR3 covers 13 residues. CDR1 and CDR2 from the germline V gene are SEHNR and FQNEAQ (reference sequence). The CDR3 is CASSFIQGQGYAF. CDR3 coding DNA: TGTGCCAGCAGCTTTATTCAGGGGCAAGGCTACGCCTTC.

The genes are TRBV12-3 or TRBV12-4 and TRBJ2-1; 9 positions agree with TRBD1. After removal of 6 bases from V and 9 bases from J, the junction contained 6 bases not matched to a gene. The CDR3 is 13 amino acids. The CDR3: CASSLMDRGEQFF. The CDR3 bases are TGTGCCAGCAGCCTGATGGACAGGGGTGAGCAGTTCTTC.